This T cell receptor beta chain was captured in a study of OX40 agonist ivuxolimab in advanced cancers. In the study overall: The dose of intravenous ivuxolimab that patients received every 2 weeks ranged from 0.01 to 10 mg/kg. Prior anti-PD-1, anti-PD-L1 or anti-CTLA-4 therapy was allowed; 40% had some.

Profiling relied on immunoSEQ multiplex PCR, and the TCRdb table lists in-frame clones only, not all of them. The table includes about 62,000 clones, around 85% detected once. The V and J ends lost 2 bases and 8 bases respectively, with 12 bases between them. CDR1 is WSHSY and CDR2 is SAAADI in the germline V gene. This CDR3 is built from 13 residues. This clone was seen once. Its specificity is unknown. Whole-study results and caveats: The mean number of expanded clones was higher in CD8+ T cells than in CD4+.

The investigators sampled blood at baseline, at cycle 4 day 1, and at cycle 7 day 1. The receptor was isolated from an adult with an advanced solid tumor such as melanoma, head and neck, liver or kidney cancer. Specimen: CD4+ or CD8+ T cells sorted from blood, collected in a trial of the OX40 agonist ivuxolimab. The chain joins TRBV10-2 to TRBJ1-2; D ambiguous. In nucleotides, the CDR3 is TGCGCCAGCAGTGAGATCAGGCGCGACGGCTACACCTTC. Its translation: CASSEIRRDGYTF.